This T cell receptor (beta chain) appears in the sequencing data of a study of cytomegalovirus exposure and HLA in healthy donors. Overall study: Researchers previously reported finding fewer than 140 million unique TCR beta sequences from about 179 million T cells.

CDR1 MNHEY and CDR2 SMNVEV come from the germline V gene (reference sequence). The CDR3 contains 14 residues. The V end was cut by 6 bases, the J end by 6 bases, with 15 bases between. Donors were nominally healthy when sampled, though unrecorded immune exposures were likely. PCR was performed using 60 Vbeta and 13 Jbeta primers. The table came from immunoSEQ multiplex PCR; TCRdb's copy has only in-frame clones and leaves some out. The data show some 130,000 clones, with 80% seen just once and under 3% held by the top ten. About this clone itself: What it binds is unknown.

General observations from the study: The study found most TCR sequences rare, yet found some public TCRs in many donors. It was reportedly the case that the classifier diagnosed cytomegalovirus status with high specificity and sensitivity.

This TCR was recovered from a young man in good health and CMV-seronegative. The chain is built from TRBV27 and TRBJ1-5; D might be TRBD1 (5 bases). The source material was PBMCs. The CDR3 region has the DNA TGTGCCAGCAGGGTCGGTGGAGGGGCTCAGCCCCAGCATTTT. Protein product: CASRVGGGAQPQHF.